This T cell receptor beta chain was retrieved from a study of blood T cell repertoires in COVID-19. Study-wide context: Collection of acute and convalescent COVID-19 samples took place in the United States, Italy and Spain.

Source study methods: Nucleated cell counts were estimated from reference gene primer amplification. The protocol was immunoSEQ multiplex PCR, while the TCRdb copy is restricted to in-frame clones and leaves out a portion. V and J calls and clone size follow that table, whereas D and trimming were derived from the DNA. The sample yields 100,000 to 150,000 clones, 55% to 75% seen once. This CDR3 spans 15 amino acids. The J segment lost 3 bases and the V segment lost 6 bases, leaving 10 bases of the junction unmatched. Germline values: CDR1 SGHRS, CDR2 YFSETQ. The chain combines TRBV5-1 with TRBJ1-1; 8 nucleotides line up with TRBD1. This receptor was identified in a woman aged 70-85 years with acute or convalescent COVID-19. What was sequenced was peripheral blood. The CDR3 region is CASKRETGADTEAFF. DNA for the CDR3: TGCGCCAGCAAGCGAGAGACAGGGGCGGACACTGAAGCTTTCTTT.